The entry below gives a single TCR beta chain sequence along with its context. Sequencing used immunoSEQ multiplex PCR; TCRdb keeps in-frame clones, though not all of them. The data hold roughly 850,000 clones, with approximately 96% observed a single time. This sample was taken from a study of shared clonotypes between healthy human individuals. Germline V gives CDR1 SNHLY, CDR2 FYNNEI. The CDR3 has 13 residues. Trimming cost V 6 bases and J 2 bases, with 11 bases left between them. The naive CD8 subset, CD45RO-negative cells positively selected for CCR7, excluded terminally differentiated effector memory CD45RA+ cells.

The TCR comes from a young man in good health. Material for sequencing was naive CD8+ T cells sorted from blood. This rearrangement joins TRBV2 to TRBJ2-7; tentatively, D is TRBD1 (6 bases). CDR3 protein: CASRETGTYEQYF. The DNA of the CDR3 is TGTGCCAGCAGGGAGACAGGAACCTACGAGCAGTACTTC. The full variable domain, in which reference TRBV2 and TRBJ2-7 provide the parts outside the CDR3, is EPEVTQTPSHQVTQMGQEVILRCVPISNHLYFYWYRQILGQKVEFLVSFYNNEISEKSEIFDDQFSVERPDGSNFTLKIRSTKLEDSAMYFCASRETGTYEQYFGPGTRLTVT.